The clone carrying this T cell receptor beta chain was observed a handful of times. Its antigen is unidentified. V lost 4 bases, J lost 7 bases, and 14 bases lay in between. The CDR3 loop spans 13 amino acids. Looked up from germline, CDR1 is SGHRS and CDR2 is YFSETQ. TCRdb re-called the 5' RACE reads through MiXCR, storing one row per CDR3 protein. Among roughly 720,000 distinct CDR3 sequences listed, 18% were seen once. The data originate from a study of identical twins. The study, taken as a whole, reports: Twin pairs' shared out-of-frame alpha sequences were enriched in low generation probability. Models underestimated out-of-frame TCR alpha sharing in monozygotic twins.

This sample also appeared in a second study, on T cells expressing NK-cell markers. That study reports: Restricting sorting to alpha-beta TCR T cells was achieved in several experiments by an anti-gamma-delta TCR antibody.

The chain joins TRBV5-1 to TRBJ1-1; tentative D call: TRBD1 (6 bases). This TCR was recovered from a woman aged 18 to 35 in good health. Sequences were obtained from PBMCs. The CDR3 coding sequence is TGCGCCAGCAGCAACCAACAGGGTGGTGAAGCTTTCTTT. Its protein is CASSNQQGGEAFF.